This T cell receptor beta chain was identified in a study of T cell responses to AZD1222 COVID-19 vaccine (dated by TCRdb to the early 2020s). Notes on the research overall: Because spike-specific TCR depth and breadth did not differ between the two schedules, AZD1222 recipients who got a second dose at roughly 4 weeks were pooled with those who got a second dose at roughly 12 weeks. TCR sequencing was performed for fewer than 250 trial participants, of whom about 200 were given two doses of AZD1222 and around 26 were given two doses of MenACWY control vaccine. Trial participants were enrolled by age into 18-55, 56-69 and 70-plus year subgroups, with around 150, 28 and 57 TCR-sequenced participants respectively. What the research found in general, with its limitations: Because no day 14 peak-response samples were available, repertoires were characterized only after the peak T cell response. After two AZD1222 doses, both the breadth and the depth of spike-specific TCRs were significantly higher than at day 0 and than in MenACWY recipients. Conclusions about previously exposed vaccinees were limited because only a handful of AZD1222 recipients were SARS-CoV-2 seropositive at baseline. The vaccine-associated CD4 TCRs covered the entire spike protein, and the dominant responses fell in regions 160-218 and 743-854. Reportedly, almost half of the unique spike-specific TCRs recognized epitopes lying outside the regions that are mutated in the B.1.351 and B.1.1.7 variants. Participants were mostly white British, with more females than males. The authors suggested clonal diversity may have been underestimated. In the small 56-69-year group, the increase in depth fell short of significance, most likely because of low power.

A remark on this clone: Which antigen it targets is not known. The sample holds no much larger clone one base away, and base qualities are not on file.

Trimming at the junction amounts to 9 bases on V and 0 bases on J, and the germline ends lie 8 bases apart. Taken from cysteine to phenylalanine, the CDR3 has 12 residues. Only the CDR3 DNA is retained, 36 bases long and in frame from the first base. The germline V gene sets CDR1 to ENHRY and CDR2 to SYGVKD. What this sample's time point label stands for: baseline before first vaccination. The vaccinee samples were drawn from two UK trials, COV001 and COV002, one of which was a single-blind randomized controlled phase 2/3 trial testing AZD1222 (ChAdOx1 nCoV-19) in healthy adults. For TCRbeta chain sequencing, PBMC samples were collected from trial participants at day 0 and at day 28 after the second dose. The CDR3 regions of human TCRbeta chains were subjected to immunosequencing. The original pipeline was this. TCRs in the repertoires were matched against a reference library of SARS-CoV-2-specific TCRs that had been generated with the MIRA antigen-specificity platform. Breadth meant the fraction of unique TCRs that were SARS-CoV-2-associated, whereas depth meant the fraction of total T cells that were SARS-CoV-2-associated. Using the MIRA data, each spike-specific TCR was assigned both to the spike region to which the TCR was reactive and to a CD4 or CD8 class. Log10-transformed breadth and depth values were compared by one-way ANOVA with Sidak's multiple comparisons tests. Here the immuneACCESS table is served through TCRdb, limited to in-frame sequences with V and J called. Missing clones are a known gap in these copies; in checked studies unresolved V genes cover under half, and the rest lacks a known reason. That table furnishes V, J and clone size, whereas the DNA furnished D and trimming. The sample includes 100,000 to 150,000 clones, with about 89% observed a single time. The top ten clonotypes cover approximately 5.1% of the sample.

The chain is assembled from TRBV10-3 and TRBJ1-2; no D gene can be assigned with confidence. Source: peripheral blood, taken on day 0 of AZD1222 vaccination. This receptor was obtained from an adult in good health. The base sequence is TGTGCCATAGGAGAAGCTAACTATGGCTACACCTTC. Its product reads: CAIGEANYGYTF.